This section outlines one T cell receptor (beta chain) sequence together with its context. This sample stems from a study of T cell changes during pregnancy in multiple sclerosis. The assay was immunoSEQ multiplex PCR, and TCRdb's table has in-frame clones only and misses some. The sample lists fewer than 35,000 clones, 90% seen once, with around 4.5% in the top ten. Sequencing was performed on CD8+ T cells from peripheral blood mononuclear cells, taken in the second trimester of pregnancy. The TCR originated in a female donor with multiple sclerosis, enrolled in a pregnancy study.

CDR3 amino acids: CASSSELGQEYEQYF. The DNA for the CDR3 is TGTGCCAGCAGCTCAGAACTTGGACAGGAGTACGAGCAGTACTTC. V usage is TRBV11-2 and J usage is TRBJ2-7; TRBD1 agrees at 7 bases. Losses at the gene ends were 4 bases for V and 4 bases for J; bases not matched to a gene: 10. This CDR3 region has 15 residues. Per the germline V gene, CDR1 is SGHAT and CDR2 is FQNNGV.